The next 18 T cell receptor beta chains were all read from a single sample in a study of blood T cell repertoires in COVID-19. Assay used: immunoSEQ multiplex PCR; TCRdb lists only in-frame clones, some missing. The sample has approximately 30,000 clones; 87% are singletons. The sample taken for sequencing was peripheral blood. The receptor set was obtained from a human donor in a cohort sampled during active COVID-19.

J is TRBJ2-1 and V is TRBV5-1; 12 bases are a match to TRBD2. Germline V gene data show CDR1 as SGHRS and CDR2 as YFSETQ. Unmatched junction bases numbered 8, after V lost 4 bases and J lost 0 bases. The CDR3 has 18 residues. CDR3 region: CASSPLAGGPSSYNEQFF. CDR3 DNA sequence: TGCGCCAGCAGCCCACTAGCGGGGGGCCCAAGCTCCTACAATGAGCAGTTCTTC.

The chain links TRBV5-4 to TRBJ1-1, with D possibly TRBD1 on 5 matching bases. This CDR3 is 14 amino acids long. The germline gives CDR1 SGHNT, CDR2 YYREEE (reference sequence). Trimming cost V 9 bases and J 1 base, with 16 bases left between them. CDR3 DNA: TGTGCCACCAGAAGACAGAACAAGAACACTGAAGCTTTCTTT. Translated: CATRRQNKNTEAFF.

J is TRBJ1-1 and V is TRBV7-2; D not certain. Looked up from germline, CDR1 is SGHTA and CDR2 is FQGNSA. Trimming took off 3 bases at V and 3 bases at J, with 5 bases between the two ends. The CDR3 sequence is 12 residues long. The CDR3, as DNA: TGTGCCAGCAGCTTGCGGGACACTGAAGCTTTCTTT. Translated: CASSLRDTEAFF.

The gene calls are TRBV11-2 and TRBJ2-5; no clear D. Trimming took 3 bases from V and 6 from J, leaving 11 bases between them. Germline values: CDR1 SGHAT, CDR2 FQNNGV. The CDR3 has 13 amino acids. The CDR3, as DNA: TGTGCCAGCAGCTTCGGGTCCCTAAAGACCCAGTACTTC. This translates into CASSFGSLKTQYF.

V gene TRBV3-1 (or the pseudogene TRBV3-2) combines with J gene TRBJ1-3; tentatively, D is TRBD1 (6 bases). Trimming cost V 1 base and J 2 bases, with 15 bases left between them. Per the germline V gene, CDR1 is LGHDT and CDR2 is YNNKEL (reference sequence). The CDR3 length is 17 residues. Here the CDR3 DNA reads TGTGCCAGCAGCCAAGCCCCACAGGGAATGGCTGGAAACACCATATATTTT. Translated, it gives CASSQAPQGMAGNTIYF.

The CDR3 protein is CASTHRGRVLETQYF. The DNA of the CDR3 is TGTGCCAGCACGCACAGGGGGCGCGTTCTTGAGACCCAGTACTTC. The genes are TRBV7-2 and TRBJ2-5; TRBD1 agrees at 9 bases. This CDR3 has 15 amino acids. Germline-derived CDR1 and CDR2 are SGHTA and FQGNSA. V shed 7 bases and J 5 bases; nucleotides not matched to a gene: 11. Based on the CDR3 plus reference TRBV7-2 and TRBJ2-5, the full variable domain is GAGVSQSPSNKVTEKGKDVELRCDPISGHTALYWYRQSLGQGLEFLIYFQGNSAPDKSGLPSDRFSAERTGGSVSTLTIQRTQQEDSAVYLCASTHRGRVLETQYFGPGTRLLVL.

The rearrangement joins TRBV5-1 to TRBJ1-1, with D unresolved. V was cut by 1 base and J by 3 bases, with 7 bases left in between. CDR3 size: 13 residues. CDR1 and CDR2 (germline): SGHRS, YFSETQ. The CDR3 region is CASSLKLDTEAFF. CDR3 nucleotide sequence: TGCGCCAGCAGCTTGAAACTGGACACTGAAGCTTTCTTT.

The chain links TRBV5-1 to TRBJ2-1, with 11 bases aligning to TRBD2. CDR1 and CDR2 (germline): SGHRS, YFSETQ. The CDR3 loop spans 16 amino acids. Trimming at V came to 0 bases and at J to 4 bases, leaving 3 bases not matched to a gene. The CDR3 bases are TGCGCCAGCAGCTTGGCCCCTAGCGGGGGGTACAATGAGCAGTTCTTC. Its protein is CASSLAPSGGYNEQFF. The full variable domain, its missing parts supplied by reference TRBV5-1 and TRBJ2-1, is KAGVTQTPRYLIKTRGQQVTLSCSPISGHRSVSWYQQTPGQGLQFLFEYFSETQRNKGNFPGRFSGRQFSNSRSEMNVSTLELGDSALYLCASSLAPSGGYNEQFFGPGTRLTVL.

In its sample, this clone was seen once. The rearrangement uses TRBV12-3 or TRBV12-4 and TRBJ2-7, with TRBD2 as a possible D gene (5 bases). Trimming took 7 bases from V and 2 from J, leaving 12 bases between them. There are 13 residues in the CDR3. Here the CDR3 DNA reads TGTGCCAGCAAACTGACGGGGACCTACGAGCAGTACTTC. Translated, it gives CASKLTGTYEQYF.

This chain uses TRBV4-2 with TRBJ2-5; D possibly corresponds to TRBD2 (6 bases). V was clipped by 3 bases and J by 4 bases, with 15 bases between them. The CDR3 has 15 amino acids. Germline-derived CDR1 and CDR2 are LGHNA and YNFKEQ. The CDR3 DNA sequence: TGTGCCAGCAGCCATTCCCGGGAGCGGTTAGAGACCCAGTACTTC. Protein product: CASSHSRERLETQYF.

The chain uses TRBV19 and TRBJ1-4; a weak D match, TRBD1 (5 bases). The CDR3 runs 17 residues. Germline V gene lookup returns CDR1 LNHDA and CDR2 SQIVND (reference sequence). Trimming shortened V by 5 bases and J by 0 bases, and 16 bases separated the two germline ends. The CDR3 region is CASSSRTRPATNEKLFF. CDR3 nucleotide sequence: TGTGCCAGTAGTTCCCGGACACGCCCAGCAACTAATGAAAAACTGTTTTTT. Supplemented by reference TRBV19 and TRBJ1-4, the full variable domain reads DGGITQSPKYLFRKEGQNVTLSCEQNLNHDAMYWYRQDPGQGLRLIYYSQIVNDFQKGDIAEGYSVSREKKESFPLTVTSAQKNPTAFYLCASSSRTRPATNEKLFFGSGTQLSVL.

The chain is built from TRBV4-2 and TRBJ2-7, with 13 bases aligning to TRBD2. Germline V gene lookup returns CDR1 LGHNA and CDR2 YNFKEQ. There are 16 residues in the CDR3. With 3 bases clipped from V and 2 bases from J, the junction kept 4 bases outside the gene matches. CDR3 sequence reads: CASSQGLAGSTYEQYF. As DNA, the CDR3 is TGTGCCAGCAGCCAGGGACTAGCGGGATCTACCTACGAGCAGTACTTC.

This clone was observed once. This chain uses TRBV2 with TRBJ2-3, with D possibly TRBD2 on 6 matching bases. Germline-derived CDR1 and CDR2 are SNHLY and FYNNEI. V lost 2 bases and J 6 bases, leaving 9 bases between the germline ends. The CDR3 covers 13 residues. This CDR3 reads CASSETAGDTQYF. CDR3 in DNA: TGTGCCAGCAGTGAAACGGCGGGGGATACGCAGTATTTT.

CDR3 DNA: TGTGCCAGTTCCTGGGACAGGGTTAATCAGCCCCAGCATTTT. Encoded protein: CASSWDRVNQPQHF. The genes are TRBV19 and TRBJ1-5, with 9 bases matching TRBD1. The CDR3 has 14 amino acids. Germline-derived CDR1 and CDR2 are LNHDA and SQIVND (reference sequence). With V trimmed by 8 bases and J by 4 bases, 6 bases remained unmatched.

This clone was observed a handful of times. The V and J genes are TRBV3-1 (or the pseudogene TRBV3-2) and TRBJ2-3; D remains unclear. The CDR3 contains 13 residues. Trimming took 4 bases from V and 4 from J, leaving 9 bases between them. In germline, CDR1 is LGHDT, CDR2 YNNKEL (reference sequence). This CDR3 reads CASSLSGPDTQYF. CDR3 coding DNA: TGTGCCAGCAGCCTGTCGGGTCCAGATACGCAGTATTTT.

This clone was seen once. The chain has TRBV6-5 and TRBJ1-4; D not certain. The CDR3 consists of 15 residues. The germline V gene has CDR1 MNHEY and CDR2 SVGAGI. V lost 1 base and J 0 bases, leaving 6 bases between the germline ends. CDR3 protein: CASSYFPATNEKLFF. Here the CDR3 DNA reads TGTGCCAGCAGTTACTTTCCAGCAACTAATGAAAAACTGTTTTTT.

The chain combines TRBV6-5 with TRBJ2-3; 12 nucleotides align to TRBD2. The germline V gene has CDR1 MNHEY and CDR2 SVGAGI. The CDR3 totals 15 residues. Losses at the gene ends were 7 bases for V and 1 base for J; bases not matched to a gene: 3. CDR3 nucleotide sequence: TGTGCCAGCACCAGACTAGCGGGGGGCACAGATACGCAGTATTTT. Translation gives CASTRLAGGTDTQYF.

The chain carries TRBV10-3 and TRBJ2-5; 8 bases map to TRBD2. This CDR3 is built from 14 residues. CDR1 is ENHRY, CDR2 SYGVKD, per germline. V lost 7 bases and J lost 5; bases outside the gene matches: 9. This chain's CDR3 is CAIKSGSQAETQYF. Written as DNA, the CDR3 is TGTGCCATCAAAAGCGGGAGTCAAGCTGAGACCCAGTACTTC.